These T cell receptor beta chains were read from a single sample in a study of control samples from healthy donors and cancer patients. Sequenced by immunoSEQ multiplex PCR; TCRdb stores in-frame clones only, minus some. The sample lists roughly 76,000 clones, 90% to 95% occurring once. Input material: PBMCs. These receptors all come from a woman between 40 and 50 years old with lung cancer. The CDR3 runs from the conserved cysteine through the conserved F or W. The D gene is left open where the match is weak. Clone size is given for some rows only: seen once, a few or many times, or a class if the clone is expanded.

V gene	J gene	clone size	D gene	CDR3 protein	CDR3 DNA
TRBV11-2	TRBJ1-2	-	-	CASSQGQGAPYGYTF	TGTGCCAGCAGCCAAGGACAAGGCGCACCGTATGGCTACACCTTC
TRBV7-2	TRBJ2-3	-	-	CASSLAELIKGQAQYF	TGTGCCAGCAGCTTAGCGGAACTTATCAAGGGGCAAGCGCAGTATTTT
TRBV7-2	TRBJ1-4	once	-	CASSSKGREKLFF	TGTGCCAGCAGCTCGAAGGGGCGCGAAAAACTGTTTTTT
TRBV12-3/TRBV12-4	TRBJ1-1	-	-	CASSWGGNTEAFF	TGTGCCAGCAGTTGGGGGGGGAACACTGAAGCTTTCTTT
TRBV28	TRBJ2-1	-	-	CASSLETGYEQFF	TGTGCCAGCAGTTTGGAAACAGGATATGAGCAGTTCTTC
TRBV30	TRBJ1-2	-	-	CAWSVTYGYTF	TGTGCCTGGAGTGTGACCTATGGCTACACCTTC
TRBV28	TRBJ2-1	-	-	CASSPTGKITHEQFF	TGTGCCAGCAGTCCAACAGGGAAGATTACTCATGAGCAGTTCTTC
TRBV5-1	TRBJ1-1	-	-	CASSPPGAANTEAFF	TGCGCCAGCAGCCCACCGGGGGCGGCGAACACTGAAGCTTTCTTT
TRBV28	TRBJ1-1	few	TRBD1	CASSPLGQGRTEAFF	TGTGCCAGCAGTCCCTTGGGACAGGGAAGGACTGAAGCTTTCTTT
TRBV9	TRBJ2-5	-	-	CASSVLGGEETQYF	TGTGCCAGCAGCGTACTCGGCGGGGAGGAGACCCAGTACTTC
TRBV4-1	TRBJ1-2	-	-	CASSQDRAGDSLNLDGF	TGCGCCAGCAGCCAAGATAGGGCGGGGGATAGCTTGAACCTCGATGGCTTC
TRBV27	TRBJ2-7	-	-	CASSLSPGYEQYF	TGTGCCAGCAGTTTATCTCCGGGCTACGAGCAGTACTTC
TRBV6-2/TRBV6-3	TRBJ1-6	-	-	CASSSLRDGDNSPLHF	TGTGCCAGCAGTTCTCTCCGGGACGGTGATAATTCACCCCTCCACTTT
TRBV4-2	TRBJ1-3	-	-	CASGQRGFSGNTIYF	TGTGCCAGCGGACAAAGGGGCTTCTCTGGAAACACCATATATTTT
TRBV11-2	TRBJ1-2	-	-	CASSLDGGGGRYTF	TGTGCCAGCAGCTTAGATGGAGGCGGGGGTCGCTACACCTTC
TRBV19	TRBJ2-3	-	-	CASSIDDTGRTDTQYF	TGTGCCAGTAGTATAGACGACACTGGACGCACAGATACGCAGTATTTT